This T cell receptor (beta chain) was identified during a study of a mutant IDH1 vaccine in newly diagnosed glioma. The CDR3 has 15 residues. Germline CDR1 reads SGHDT; CDR2 reads YYEEEE. The ends were cut back, 6 bases at V and 5 bases at J, with 21 bases in the middle. Time point reported: week 23, last vaccination. A 20-mer mutant IDH1 peptide at 300 ug was injected subcutaneously with topical imiquimod. The data were produced by immunoSEQ multiplex PCR, yet TCRdb's version contains in-frame clones alone and is incomplete. The sample shows 65,000 or so clones, 85% of them seen only once. Turning to this clone: Its matching antigen is unknown.

The sequenced sample was PBMCs, obtained from a glioma patient whose treatment included an IDH1 peptide vaccine. The chain employs TRBV5-6 and TRBJ2-7, with D possibly being TRBD1 (5 bases). The sequence derives from a man under 40 with glioma. Here the CDR3 DNA reads TGTGCCAGCATTTTAACCGGACAAGGAAGCCACGAGCAGTACTTC. Residues: CASILTGQGSHEQYF.